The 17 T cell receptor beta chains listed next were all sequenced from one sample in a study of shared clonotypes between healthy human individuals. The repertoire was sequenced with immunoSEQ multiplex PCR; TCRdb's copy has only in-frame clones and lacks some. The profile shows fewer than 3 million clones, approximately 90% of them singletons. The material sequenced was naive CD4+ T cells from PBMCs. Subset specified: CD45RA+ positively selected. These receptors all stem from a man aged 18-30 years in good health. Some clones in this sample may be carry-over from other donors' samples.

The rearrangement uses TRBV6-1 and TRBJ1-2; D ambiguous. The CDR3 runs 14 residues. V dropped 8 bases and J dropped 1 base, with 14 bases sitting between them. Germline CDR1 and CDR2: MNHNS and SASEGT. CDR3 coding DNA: TGTGCCAGCTCCTACAGTGATTTTAACTATGGCTACACCTTC. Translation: CASSYSDFNYGYTF.

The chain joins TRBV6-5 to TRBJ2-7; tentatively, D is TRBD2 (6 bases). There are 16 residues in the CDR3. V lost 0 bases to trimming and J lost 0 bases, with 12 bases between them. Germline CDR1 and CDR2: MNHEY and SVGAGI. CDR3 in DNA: TGTGCCAGCAGTTACTCGAGGCCAGCGGGCTCCTACGAGCAGTACTTC. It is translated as CASSYSRPAGSYEQYF.

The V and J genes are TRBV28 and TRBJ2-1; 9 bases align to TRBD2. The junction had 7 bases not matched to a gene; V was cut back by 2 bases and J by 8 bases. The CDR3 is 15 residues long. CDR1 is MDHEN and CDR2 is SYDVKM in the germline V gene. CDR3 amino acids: CASSLGGRVVDEQFF. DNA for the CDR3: TGTGCCAGCAGTTTAGGCGGGAGGGTCGTAGATGAGCAGTTCTTC.

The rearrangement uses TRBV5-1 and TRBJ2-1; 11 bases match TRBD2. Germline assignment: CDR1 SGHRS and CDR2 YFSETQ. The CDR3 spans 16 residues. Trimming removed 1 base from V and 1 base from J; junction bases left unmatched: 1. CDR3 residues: CASSLRLAGSYNEQFF. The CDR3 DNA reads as TGCGCCAGCAGCTTGAGACTAGCGGGATCCTACAATGAGCAGTTCTTC.

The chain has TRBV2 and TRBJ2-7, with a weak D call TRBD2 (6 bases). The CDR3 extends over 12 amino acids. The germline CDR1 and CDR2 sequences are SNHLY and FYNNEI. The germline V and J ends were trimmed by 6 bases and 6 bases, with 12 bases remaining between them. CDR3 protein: CASRRAGPEQYF. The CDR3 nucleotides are TGTGCCAGCAGGAGGGCGGGGCCCGAGCAGTACTTC.

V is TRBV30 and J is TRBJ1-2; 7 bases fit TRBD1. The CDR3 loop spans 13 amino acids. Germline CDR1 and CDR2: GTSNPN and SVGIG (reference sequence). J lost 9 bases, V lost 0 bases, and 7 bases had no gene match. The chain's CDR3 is CAWSVGQGGRYTF. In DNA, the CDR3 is TGTGCCTGGAGTGTAGGTCAGGGGGGTCGCTACACCTTC.

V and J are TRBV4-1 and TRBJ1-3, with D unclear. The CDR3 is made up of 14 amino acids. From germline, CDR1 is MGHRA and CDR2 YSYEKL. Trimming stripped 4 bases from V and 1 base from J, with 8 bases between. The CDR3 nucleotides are TGCGCCAGCAGCCCGGGCCGGTCTGGAAACACCATATATTTT. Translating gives CASSPGRSGNTIYF.

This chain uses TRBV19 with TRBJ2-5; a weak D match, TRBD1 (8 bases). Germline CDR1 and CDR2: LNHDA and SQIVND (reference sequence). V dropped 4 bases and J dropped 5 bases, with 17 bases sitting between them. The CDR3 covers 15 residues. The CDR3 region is CASSRRQGTTETQYF. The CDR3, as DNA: TGTGCCAGTAGTAGGCGACAGGGGACTACGGAGACCCAGTACTTC.

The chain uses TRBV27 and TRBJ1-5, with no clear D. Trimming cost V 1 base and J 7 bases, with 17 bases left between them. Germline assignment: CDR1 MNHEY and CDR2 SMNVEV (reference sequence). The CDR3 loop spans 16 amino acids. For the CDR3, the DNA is TGTGCCAGCAGTTTATTCAGTCGGTCCCAAGGACAGCCCCAGCATTTT. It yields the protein CASSLFSRSQGQPQHF.

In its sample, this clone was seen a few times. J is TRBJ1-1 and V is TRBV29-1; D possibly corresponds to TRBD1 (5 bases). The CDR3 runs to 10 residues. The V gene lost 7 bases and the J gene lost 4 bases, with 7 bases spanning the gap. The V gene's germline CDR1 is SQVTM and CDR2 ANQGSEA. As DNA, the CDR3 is TGCAGCGGGGGGAGCACTGAAGCTTTCTTT. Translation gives CSGGSTEAFF.

CDR3 in amino acids: CASSPREGLANEQFF. The CDR3 coding sequence is TGTGCCAGCTCACCACGGGAAGGACTAGCCAATGAGCAGTTCTTC. V usage is TRBV18 and J usage is TRBJ2-1, with 8 bases that match TRBD2. V shed 1 base and J 6 bases; nucleotides not matched to a gene: 5. This CDR3 has 15 residues. Per germline, CDR1 KGHSH and CDR2 LQKENI. Full variable domain (remainder filled in from reference TRBV18 and TRBJ2-1): NAGVMQNPRHLVRRRGQEARLRCSPMKGHSHVYWYRQLPEEGLKFMVYLQKENIIDESGMPKERFSAEFPKEGPSILRIQQVVRGDSAAYFCASSPREGLANEQFFGPGTRLTVL.

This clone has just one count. CDR3 sequence reads: CASSGGVSNTEAFF. The CDR3, as DNA: TGTGCCAGCTCAGGAGGGGTTTCGAACACTGAAGCTTTCTTT. V and J are TRBV18 and TRBJ1-1, with D possibly TRBD1 on 5 matching bases. V was cut by 5 bases and J by 1 base, with 11 bases left in between. The CDR3 is 14 amino acids. Germline loops: CDR1 KGHSH, CDR2 LQKENI.

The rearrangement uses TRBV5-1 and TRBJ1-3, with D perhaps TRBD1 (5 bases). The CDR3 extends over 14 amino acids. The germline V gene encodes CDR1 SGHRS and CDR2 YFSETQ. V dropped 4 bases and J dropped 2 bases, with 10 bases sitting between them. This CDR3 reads CASSGGAPGNTIYF. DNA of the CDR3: TGCGCCAGCAGCGGAGGGGCACCTGGAAACACCATATATTTT.

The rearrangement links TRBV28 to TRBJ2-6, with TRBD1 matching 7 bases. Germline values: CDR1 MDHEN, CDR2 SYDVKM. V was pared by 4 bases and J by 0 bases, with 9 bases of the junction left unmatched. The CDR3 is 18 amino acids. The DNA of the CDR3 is TGTGCCAGCAGTTCCCGACAGGGCCGCAGCTCTGGGGCCAACGTCCTGACTTTC. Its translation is CASSSRQGRSSGANVLTF.

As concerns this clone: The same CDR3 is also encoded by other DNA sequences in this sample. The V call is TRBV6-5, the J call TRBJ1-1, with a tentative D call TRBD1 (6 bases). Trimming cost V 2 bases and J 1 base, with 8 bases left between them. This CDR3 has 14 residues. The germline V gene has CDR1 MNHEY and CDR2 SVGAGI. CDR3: CASSYDRPNTEAFF. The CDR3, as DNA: TGTGCCAGCAGTTACGACAGGCCGAACACTGAAGCTTTCTTT.

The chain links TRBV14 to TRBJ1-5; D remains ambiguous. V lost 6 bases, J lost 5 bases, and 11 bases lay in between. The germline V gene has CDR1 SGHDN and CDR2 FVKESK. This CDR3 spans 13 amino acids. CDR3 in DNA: TGTGCCAGCAGTGGCGGTGTATATCAGCCCCAGCATTTT. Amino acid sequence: CASSGGVYQPQHF. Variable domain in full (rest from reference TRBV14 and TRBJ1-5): EAGVTQFPSHSVIEKGQTVTLRCDPISGHDNLYWYRRVMGKEIKFLLHFVKESKQDESGMPNNRFLAERTGGTYSTLKVQPAELEDSGVYFCASSGGVYQPQHFGDGTRLSIL.

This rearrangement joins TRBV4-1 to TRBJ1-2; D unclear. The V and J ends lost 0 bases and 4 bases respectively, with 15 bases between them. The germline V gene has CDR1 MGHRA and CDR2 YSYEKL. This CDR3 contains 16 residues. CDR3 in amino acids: CASSQESGKGSYGYTF. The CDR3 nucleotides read TGCGCCAGCAGCCAAGAATCGGGTAAAGGAAGCTATGGCTACACCTTC.